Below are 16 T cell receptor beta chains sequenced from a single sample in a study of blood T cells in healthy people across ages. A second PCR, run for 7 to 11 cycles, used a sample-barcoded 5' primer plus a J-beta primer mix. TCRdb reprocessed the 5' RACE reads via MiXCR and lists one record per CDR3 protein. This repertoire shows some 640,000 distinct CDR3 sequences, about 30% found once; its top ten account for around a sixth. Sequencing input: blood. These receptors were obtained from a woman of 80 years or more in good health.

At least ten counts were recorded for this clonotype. CDR3: CAISVYENEQYF. In DNA, the CDR3 is TGTGCCATCAGTGTATACGAGAACGAGCAGTACTTC. The chain combines TRBV10-3 with TRBJ2-7; no firm D call. CDR3 size: 12 residues. The V and J ends lost 4 bases and 5 bases respectively, with 9 bases between them. From germline, CDR1 is ENHRY and CDR2 SYGVKD.

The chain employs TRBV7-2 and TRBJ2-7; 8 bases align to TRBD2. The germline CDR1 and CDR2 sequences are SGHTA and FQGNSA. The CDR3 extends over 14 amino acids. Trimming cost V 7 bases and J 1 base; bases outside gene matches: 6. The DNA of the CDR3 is TGTGCCAGCAACCTAGCGGGCCTATCCTACGAGCAGTACTTC. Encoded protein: CASNLAGLSYEQYF. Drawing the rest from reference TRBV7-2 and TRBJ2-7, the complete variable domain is GAGVSQSPSNKVTEKGKDVELRCDPISGHTALYWYRQSLGQGLEFLIYFQGNSAPDKSGLPSDRFSAERTGGSVSTLTIQRTQQEDSAVYLCASNLAGLSYEQYFGPGTRLTVT.

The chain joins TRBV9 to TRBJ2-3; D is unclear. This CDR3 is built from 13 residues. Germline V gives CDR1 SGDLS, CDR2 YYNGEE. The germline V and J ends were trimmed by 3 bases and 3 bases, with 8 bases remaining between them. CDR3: CASSALQTDTQYF. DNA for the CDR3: TGTGCCAGCAGCGCCCTACAAACAGATACGCAGTATTTT. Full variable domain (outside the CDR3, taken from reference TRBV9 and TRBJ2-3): DSGVTQTPKHLITATGQRVTLRCSPRSGDLSVYWYQQSLDQGLQFLIQYYNGEERAKGNILERFSAQQFPDLHSELNLSSLELGDSALYFCASSALQTDTQYFGPGTRLTVL.

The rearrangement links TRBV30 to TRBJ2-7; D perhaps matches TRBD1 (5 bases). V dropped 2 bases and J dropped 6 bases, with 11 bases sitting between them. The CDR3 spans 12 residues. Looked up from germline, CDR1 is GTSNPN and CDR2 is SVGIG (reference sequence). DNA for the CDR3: TGTGCCTGGAGTTGGGGCCAGACCGAGCAGTACTTC. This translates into CAWSWGQTEQYF.

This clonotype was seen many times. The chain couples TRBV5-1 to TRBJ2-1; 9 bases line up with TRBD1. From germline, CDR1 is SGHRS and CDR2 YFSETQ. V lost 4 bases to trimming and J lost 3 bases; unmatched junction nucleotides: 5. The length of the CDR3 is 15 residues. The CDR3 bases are TGCGCCAGCAGCGGGGGACAGGGAAACTACAATGAGCAGTTCTTC. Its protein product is CASSGGQGNYNEQFF.

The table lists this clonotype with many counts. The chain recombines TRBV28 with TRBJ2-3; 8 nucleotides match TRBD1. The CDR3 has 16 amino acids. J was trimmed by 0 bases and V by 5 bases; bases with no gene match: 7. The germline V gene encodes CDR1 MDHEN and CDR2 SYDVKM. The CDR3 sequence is CASSVTGAQSTDTQYF. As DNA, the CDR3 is TGTGCCAGCAGTGTGACAGGGGCCCAGAGCACAGATACGCAGTATTTT.

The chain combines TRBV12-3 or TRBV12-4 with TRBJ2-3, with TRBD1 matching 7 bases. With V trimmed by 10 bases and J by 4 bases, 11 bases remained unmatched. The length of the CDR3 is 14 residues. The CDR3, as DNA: TGTGCCATCACAAGGGGACAGAGAGCAGATACGCAGTATTTT. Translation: CAITRGQRADTQYF.

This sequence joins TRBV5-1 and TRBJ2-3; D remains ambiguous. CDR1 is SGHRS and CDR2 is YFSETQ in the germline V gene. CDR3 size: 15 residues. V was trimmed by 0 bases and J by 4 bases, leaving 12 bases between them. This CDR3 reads CASSLEVATADTQYF. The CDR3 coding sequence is TGCGCCAGCAGCTTGGAAGTAGCTACGGCAGATACGCAGTATTTT.

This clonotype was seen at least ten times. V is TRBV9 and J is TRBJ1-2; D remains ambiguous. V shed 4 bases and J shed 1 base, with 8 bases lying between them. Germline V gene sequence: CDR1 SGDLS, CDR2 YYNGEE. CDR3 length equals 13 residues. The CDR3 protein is CASSRTHNYGYTF. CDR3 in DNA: TGTGCCAGCAGCAGAACGCATAACTATGGCTACACCTTC.

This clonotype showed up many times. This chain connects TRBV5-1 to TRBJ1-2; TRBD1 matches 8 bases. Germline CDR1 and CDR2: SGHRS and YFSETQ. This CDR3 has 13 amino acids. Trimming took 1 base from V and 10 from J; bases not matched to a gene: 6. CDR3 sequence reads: CASSLRRGLNYTF. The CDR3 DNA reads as TGCGCCAGCAGCTTGCGCAGGGGGCTGAACTACACCTTC.

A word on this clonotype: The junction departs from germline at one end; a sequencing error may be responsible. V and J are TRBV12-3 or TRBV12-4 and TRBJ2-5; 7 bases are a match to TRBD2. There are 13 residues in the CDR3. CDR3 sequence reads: CVSSLLAQETQYF. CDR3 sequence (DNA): TGTGTCAGCAGCCTACTAGCGCAAGAGACCCAGTACTTC.

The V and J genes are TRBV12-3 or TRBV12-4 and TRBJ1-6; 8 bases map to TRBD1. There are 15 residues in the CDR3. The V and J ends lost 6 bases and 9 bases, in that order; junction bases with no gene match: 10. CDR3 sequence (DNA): TGTGCCAGCAGCCCGAGGACAGGGAGTTCTTCACCCCTCCACTTT. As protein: CASSPRTGSSSPLHF.

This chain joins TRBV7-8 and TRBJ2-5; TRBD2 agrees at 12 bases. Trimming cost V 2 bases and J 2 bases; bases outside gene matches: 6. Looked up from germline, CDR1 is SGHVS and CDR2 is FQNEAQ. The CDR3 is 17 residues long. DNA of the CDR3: TGTGCCAGCAGCTTACAACTAGCGGGGGGTCCACAAGAGACCCAGTACTTC. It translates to CASSLQLAGGPQETQYF.

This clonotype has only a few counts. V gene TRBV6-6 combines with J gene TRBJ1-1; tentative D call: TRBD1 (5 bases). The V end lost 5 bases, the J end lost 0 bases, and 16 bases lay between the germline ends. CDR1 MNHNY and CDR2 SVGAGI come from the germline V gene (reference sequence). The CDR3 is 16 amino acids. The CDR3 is CASSHPGRKMNTEAFF. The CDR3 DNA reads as TGTGCCAGCAGTCATCCGGGACGGAAGATGAACACTGAAGCTTTCTTT.

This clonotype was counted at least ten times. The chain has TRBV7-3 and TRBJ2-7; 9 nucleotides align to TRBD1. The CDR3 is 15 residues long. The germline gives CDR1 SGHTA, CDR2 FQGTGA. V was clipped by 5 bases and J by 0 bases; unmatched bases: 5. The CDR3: CASSLSTGGSYEQYF. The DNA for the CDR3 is TGTGCCAGCAGCCTGTCGACAGGGGGCTCCTACGAGCAGTACTTC.

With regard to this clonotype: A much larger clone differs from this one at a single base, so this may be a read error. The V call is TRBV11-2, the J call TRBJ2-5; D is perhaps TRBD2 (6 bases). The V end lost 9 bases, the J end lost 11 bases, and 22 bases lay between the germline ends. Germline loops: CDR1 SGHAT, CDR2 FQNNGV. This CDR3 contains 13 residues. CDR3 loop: CASKSGTPNEQYF. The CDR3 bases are TGTGCCAGTAAGTCCGGGACTCCAAATGAGCAGTACTTC.